This entry describes one T cell receptor (beta chain). What it binds is unknown. These data originate in a study of beta chain features in type 1 diabetes. Study context: Comparable age, gender and cell yields were observed in patients relative to healthy donors.

TCRB transcripts that were expressed got sequenced, as all of the isolated RNA had been reverse transcribed. This table comes from immunoSEQ multiplex PCR, and its TCRdb copy is limited to in-frame clones, with some not included. Among under 350,000 clones listed, about 13% were seen once. V lost 4 bases to trimming and J lost 3 bases, with 9 bases between them. The CDR3 is made up of 13 amino acids. CDR1 ENHRY and CDR2 SYGVKD come from the germline V gene. Regarding the study as a whole: In every one of the four CD4+ subsets, TCRB CDR3s were moderately but significantly shorter in Type 1 diabetes patients.

The genes are TRBV10-3 and TRBJ2-5; D uncertain. The sequence derives from a man aged 30 to 39 with type 1 diabetes. The specimen sequenced was naive CD4+ T cells from blood. The CDR3 reads CAISGPAEETQYF. In nucleotides, the CDR3 is TGTGCCATCAGTGGACCTGCGGAAGAGACCCAGTACTTC.